The text below deals with one T cell receptor (beta chain). Its antigen is not identified. The record originates from a study of cytomegalovirus exposure and HLA in healthy donors. General study points: Later examination showed HLA-associated TCR beta chains had greater clonal expansion than equally common others.

The PCR made use of 60 Vbeta and 13 Jbeta primers. The table came from immunoSEQ multiplex PCR; TCRdb's copy has only in-frame clones and leaves some out. The sample contains around 200,000 clones, approximately 79% of which appear only once. The V end was cut by 8 bases, the J end by 5 bases, with 23 bases between. The CDR3 length is 16 residues. Germline CDR1 reads KGHSH; CDR2 reads LQKENI. This clonotype was sampled from a man aged 40-49 years in good health and CMV-seropositive. Material: PBMCs. The gene calls are TRBV18 and TRBJ2-3; TRBD1 might be the D (6 bases). This CDR3 is CASHDLRGKPVDTQYF. CDR3 nucleotides: TGTGCCAGCCACGATTTGAGGGGGAAACCTGTAGATACGCAGTATTTT.